Following are 18 T cell receptor beta chains from one sample sequenced in a study of CD8 T cells in ankylosing spondylitis. TCRdb used MiXCR to reprocess the 5' RACE reads, holding one entry per CDR3 protein. The data hold 40,000 or so distinct CDR3 sequences, with approximately 10% observed a single time. Sequenced sample: blood, either unsorted or a sorted T cell fraction (not recorded which). All receptors derive from a male donor with ankylosing spondylitis or in good health (not recorded which).

This clonotype was picked up a small number of times. This CDR3 is CASSLVGGRAEAFF. The CDR3 bases are TGTGCCAGCAGCTTGGTGGGGGGCCGGGCTGAAGCTTTCTTT. The genes are TRBV5-4 and TRBJ1-1; D is possibly TRBD1 (6 bases). The germline V gene encodes CDR1 SGHNT and CDR2 YYREEE (reference sequence). V dropped 0 bases and J dropped 6 bases, with 12 bases sitting between them. The CDR3 consists of 14 residues.

This chain joins TRBV19 and TRBJ2-7; unclear D gene. Germline assignment: CDR1 LNHDA and CDR2 SQIVND (reference sequence). Trimming stripped 2 bases from V and 6 bases from J, with 11 bases between. CDR3 length equals 13 residues. Here the CDR3 reads CASSISVGSEQYF. CDR3 bases: TGTGCCAGTAGTATATCTGTGGGTTCCGAGCAGTACTTC.

This clonotype was counted between two and nine times. The chain couples TRBV20-1 to TRBJ2-7; TRBD2 might be the D (6 bases). V lost 1 base, J lost 3 bases, and 16 bases lay in between. The germline gives CDR1 DFQATT, CDR2 SNEGSKA (reference sequence). This CDR3 comprises 15 residues. The CDR3 sequence: CSARGSGLHHYEQYF. CDR3 bases: TGCAGTGCTAGAGGGAGCGGGCTCCACCACTACGAGCAGTACTTC.

This clonotype has more than one count but fewer than ten. The rearrangement links TRBV18 to TRBJ2-6; D possibly corresponds to TRBD1 (6 bases). V lost 8 bases, J lost 0 bases, and 14 bases lay in between. CDR1 KGHSH and CDR2 LQKENI come from the germline V gene. CDR3 length: 16 residues. As DNA, the CDR3 is TGTGCCAGCCGTACACAGGGAGTCTCTGGGGCCAACGTCCTGACTTTC. Protein: CASRTQGVSGANVLTF.

This clonotype was counted many times. The chain recombines TRBV11-2 with TRBJ2-5; D gene ambiguous. Germline values: CDR1 SGHAT, CDR2 FQNNGV. CDR3 length: 17 residues. The V end lost 5 bases, the J end lost 0 bases, and 19 bases lay between the germline ends. Here the CDR3 DNA reads TGTGCCAGCAGCCGCCTGGATTTCATTTTGTACCAAGAGACCCAGTACTTC. Translated, it gives CASSRLDFILYQETQYF.

This clonotype appeared a few times. The chain has TRBV29-1 and TRBJ2-7; D is unclear. Trimming removed 4 bases at V and 2 bases at J, with 9 bases between. The CDR3 runs to 12 residues. CDR1 is SQVTM and CDR2 is ANQGSEA in the germline V gene. This CDR3 reads CSVGTDPYEQYF. The CDR3 nucleotides read TGCAGCGTTGGGACGGACCCCTACGAGCAGTACTTC.

The genes are TRBV29-1 and TRBJ1-2, with TRBD1 matching over 9 bases. CDR3 length: 14 amino acids. Trimming cost V 3 bases and J 7 bases; bases outside gene matches: 9. Germline CDR1 and CDR2: SQVTM and ANQGSEA. CDR3 sequence reads: CSVDLDRGWSGYTF. CDR3 sequence (DNA): TGCAGCGTTGACCTGGACAGGGGTTGGTCTGGCTACACCTTC.

This clonotype occurred many times. As DNA, the CDR3 is TGTGCCAGCAGCGCCCCGGACACCGAGTTAATAATGAACACTGAAGCTTTCTTT. This encodes CASSAPDTELIMNTEAFF. V and J are TRBV7-6 and TRBJ1-1; D is perhaps TRBD1 (5 bases). CDR3 size: 18 residues. The ends were cut back, 5 bases at V and 0 bases at J, with 22 bases in the middle. Germline loops: CDR1 SGHVS, CDR2 FNYEAQ.

This clonotype was seen at least ten times. This chain links TRBV12-3 or TRBV12-4 with TRBJ1-3; 7 bases align to TRBD1. V lost 6 bases, J lost 0 bases, and 5 bases stayed unmatched. The CDR3 extends over 15 amino acids. The CDR3 region is CASRPGQLSGNTIYF. The CDR3 region has the DNA TGTGCCAGCAGGCCGGGACAGCTCTCTGGAAACACCATATATTTT.

This clonotype was observed many times. This chain connects TRBV25-1 to TRBJ2-7; 8 nucleotides line up with TRBD1. With V trimmed by 6 bases and J by 4 bases, 5 bases remained unmatched. CDR1 is MGHDK, CDR2 SYGVNS, per germline. The length of the CDR3 is 13 residues. As DNA, the CDR3 is TGTGCCAGCAGACCAGGGGGCGCGTACGAGCAGTACTTC. Amino acid sequence: CASRPGGAYEQYF.

This clonotype was picked up many times. This sequence joins TRBV10-3 and TRBJ1-5; 10 positions agree with TRBD1. V lost 3 bases and J lost 6; bases outside the gene matches: 5. The CDR3 is 15 amino acids. CDR1 is ENHRY, CDR2 SYGVKD, per germline. The CDR3 nucleotides are TGTGCCATCAGTGACCCGGGACAGGGGACTCAGCCCCAGCATTTT. Protein product: CAISDPGQGTQPQHF.

This clonotype was recorded many times. This chain links TRBV5-1 with TRBJ2-7; D perhaps matches TRBD2 (6 bases). Trimming took off 3 bases at V and 2 bases at J, with 15 bases between the two ends. The germline gives CDR1 SGHRS, CDR2 YFSETQ. The CDR3 contains 15 residues. The CDR3 reads CASSWDGSTTYEQYF. The CDR3, as DNA: TGCGCCAGCAGCTGGGACGGGAGCACTACCTACGAGCAGTACTTC.

This clonotype came up many times. The chain recombines TRBV3-1 with TRBJ2-3, with 10 bases fitting TRBD2. The CDR3 totals 16 residues. Germline V CDR1 and CDR2: LGHDT, YNNKEL (reference sequence). The J segment lost 0 bases and the V segment lost 1 base, leaving 1 base of the junction unmatched. The CDR3 DNA follows: TGTGCCAGCAGCCAAGTAGCGGGGGGAAGCACAGATACGCAGTATTTT. It is translated as CASSQVAGGSTDTQYF.

The chain employs TRBV27 and TRBJ2-7; no definite D call. Germline V gene data show CDR1 as MNHEY and CDR2 as SMNVEV (reference sequence). Trimming left V 2 bases short and J 2 bases short, with 19 bases between. The CDR3 totals 17 residues. CDR3 in DNA: TGTGCCAGCAGTTTAGTCTTTGCGCGAGGCACTACCTACGAGCAGTACTTC. Its protein is CASSLVFARGTTYEQYF.

V is TRBV2 and J is TRBJ2-1; 11 nucleotides line up with TRBD2. The CDR3 has 18 amino acids. Germline V lookup: CDR1 SNHLY, CDR2 FYNNEI. CDR3 bases: TGTACCATCAGACCCGATTATAGCGGGGGGGCGGTTTACAATGAGCAGTTCTTC. It is translated as CTIRPDYSGGAVYNEQFF.

This clonotype was seen repeatedly, ten times or more. This chain uses TRBV20-1 with TRBJ2-7, with D possibly TRBD2 on 6 matching bases. The CDR3 is made up of 13 amino acids. V lost 3 bases and J 1 base, leaving 10 bases between the germline ends. The germline CDR1 and CDR2 sequences are DFQATT and SNEGSKA (reference sequence). The CDR3 is CSARPGGSYEQYF. The CDR3 DNA reads as TGCAGTGCTAGGCCCGGAGGGTCCTACGAGCAGTACTTC.

This clonotype turned up a few times. V usage is TRBV20-1 and J usage is TRBJ2-5, with TRBD1 matching over 12 bases. The CDR3 is 16 residues long. CDR1 is DFQATT, CDR2 SNEGSKA, per germline (reference sequence). V was pared by 2 bases and J by 1 base, with 5 bases of the junction left unmatched. The CDR3 region has the DNA TGCAGTGCTAGATCACGGGACAGGGGGCCCCAAGAGACCCAGTACTTC. Residues: CSARSRDRGPQETQYF.

This clonotype was counted many times. The chain couples TRBV7-8 to TRBJ2-7; D gene unclear. Trimming took 3 bases from V and 1 from J, leaving 4 bases between them. Germline assignment: CDR1 SGHVS and CDR2 FQNEAQ. The CDR3 runs 12 residues. For the CDR3, the DNA is TGTGCCAGCAGCTTTGGGTCCTACGAGCAGTACTTC. Residues: CASSFGSYEQYF.